These 13 T cell receptor beta chains were all obtained from the same sample, sequenced in a study of blood T cell repertoires in COVID-19. The method was immunoSEQ multiplex PCR; TCRdb's version includes in-frame clones alone and lacks a portion of them. The table includes a few hundred thousand clones, roughly 86% detected once. Specimen: PBMCs or T cells enriched from blood (not recorded which). The receptors come from a man younger than 45 who had recovered from COVID-19.

The CDR3 region has the DNA TGTGCCAGCAGCGTAGCTTCAGGGCCTGGAAACACCATATATTTT. This sequence encodes CASSVASGPGNTIYF. V usage is TRBV9 and J usage is TRBJ1-3; tentative D call: TRBD1 (5 bases). In germline, CDR1 is SGDLS, CDR2 YYNGEE. The CDR3 totals 15 residues. Trimming left V 0 bases short and J 2 bases short, with 9 bases between.

V gene TRBV5-1 combines with J gene TRBJ1-1; D not resolved. Germline-derived CDR1 and CDR2 are SGHRS and YFSETQ. The CDR3 covers 13 residues. V lost 7 bases and J 1 base, leaving 11 bases between the germline ends. DNA of the CDR3: TGCGCCAGCCTGGCGAGCGGGAACACTGAAGCTTTCTTT. This gives the protein CASLASGNTEAFF.

As DNA, the CDR3 is TGTGCCAGCAGCAGCGGGACAATCGGGCAGTTCTTC. This codes for CASSSGTIGQFF. This chain links TRBV13 with TRBJ2-1, with D possibly TRBD2 on 7 matching bases. V lost 5 bases, J lost 12 bases, and 14 bases lay in between. This CDR3 is built from 12 residues. CDR1 is PRHDT, CDR2 FYEKMQ, per germline (reference sequence).

The chain links TRBV27 to TRBJ2-3, with 10 nucleotides matching TRBD2. The CDR3 sequence is 13 residues long. J gave up 6 bases and V 11 bases, and 8 bases lay outside the gene matches. The V gene's germline CDR1 is MNHEY and CDR2 SMNVEV (reference sequence). This chain's CDR3 is CACRGTSVDTQYF. Here the CDR3 DNA reads TGTGCCTGCCGTGGGACTAGCGTGGATACGCAGTATTTT.

Only one count was recorded for this clone. V and J are TRBV30 and TRBJ1-2; weak D call: TRBD1 (6 bases). V dropped 2 bases and J dropped 14 bases, with 21 bases sitting between them. Per germline, CDR1 GTSNPN and CDR2 SVGIG (reference sequence). This CDR3 spans 13 amino acids. CDR3: CAWSTETGLGGTF. The CDR3 nucleotides read TGTGCCTGGAGTACGGAGACAGGTTTAGGTGGAACCTTC.

Concerning this clone: Other DNA sequences in this sample translate to the same CDR3. The rearrangement uses TRBV5-1 and TRBJ1-4, with a tentative D call TRBD1 (6 bases). CDR1 and CDR2 (germline): SGHRS, YFSETQ. V gave up 0 bases and J gave up 3 bases, with 9 bases separating them. The CDR3 has 15 amino acids. CDR3: CASSLGQVSNEKLFF. The CDR3 DNA reads TGCGCCAGCAGCTTGGGACAGGTGTCTAATGAAAAACTGTTTTTT.

The rearrangement joins TRBV10-2 to TRBJ2-7; TRBD2 agrees at 7 bases. CDR1 is WSHSY, CDR2 SAAADI, per germline. J was trimmed by 5 bases and V by 6 bases; bases with no gene match: 10. There are 14 residues in the CDR3. Written as DNA, the CDR3 is TGCGCCAGCAGGGACCGGGGGGTTAGCGACGAGCAGTACTTC. Translation: CASRDRGVSDEQYF.

This clone came up many times. The chain carries TRBV19 and TRBJ1-3; TRBD1 matches at 8 bases. This CDR3 is 15 amino acids long. The V and J ends lost 3 bases and 2 bases, in that order; junction bases with no gene match: 3. Germline V CDR1 and CDR2: LNHDA, SQIVND (reference sequence). The DNA for the CDR3 is TGTGCCAGTAGTATCCTACAGGGGGCTGGAAACACCATATATTTT. It yields the protein CASSILQGAGNTIYF. Together with reference TRBV19 and TRBJ1-3, the CDR3 gives the full variable domain: DGGITQSPKYLFRKEGQNVTLSCEQNLNHDAMYWYRQDPGQGLRLIYYSQIVNDFQKGDIAEGYSVSREKKESFPLTVTSAQKNPTAFYLCASSILQGAGNTIYFGEGSWLTVV.

V gene TRBV3-1 (or the pseudogene TRBV3-2) combines with J gene TRBJ1-2; 9 nucleotides match TRBD1. This CDR3 has 16 residues. Per germline, CDR1 LGHDT and CDR2 YNNKEL (reference sequence). Losses at the gene ends were 1 base for V and 6 bases for J; bases not matched to a gene: 9. In DNA form, the CDR3 reads TGTGCCAGCAGCCAAGTGTCGAGGACAGGGGATAATGGCTACACCTTC. It specifies CASSQVSRTGDNGYTF.

The sample holds one count of this clone. The chain couples TRBV18 to TRBJ1-2, with D tentatively TRBD1 (6 bases). Germline CDR1 KGHSH, CDR2 LQKENI. V was trimmed by 3 bases and J by 4 bases, leaving 21 bases between them. The CDR3 length is 17 residues. CDR3 in amino acids: CASSPFQPIQGSYGYTF. CDR3 DNA sequence: TGTGCCAGCTCACCTTTCCAGCCAATTCAGGGGAGCTATGGCTACACCTTC.

This clone has just a few counts. This chain connects TRBV3-1 (or the pseudogene TRBV3-2) to TRBJ2-7; D may be TRBD1 (6 bases). Trimming stripped 4 bases from V and 1 base from J, with 8 bases between. The CDR3 covers 13 residues. Germline V gene lookup returns CDR1 LGHDT and CDR2 YNNKEL (reference sequence). The CDR3 protein is CASSLTGSYEQYF. Here the CDR3 DNA reads TGTGCCAGCAGCCTCACAGGGTCCTACGAGCAGTACTTC.

J is TRBJ1-6 and V is TRBV4-3; TRBD1 matches 9 bases. V gave up 5 bases and J gave up 0 bases; unmatched junction bases: 14. The CDR3 spans 20 residues. The germline CDR1 and CDR2 sequences are LGHNA and YSLEER. CDR3 DNA: TGCGCCAGCAGCACCGAGGCGGGACAGGGCCCTAGCTCCTATAATTCACCCCTCCACTTT. It yields the protein CASSTEAGQGPSSYNSPLHF.

This clone was detected only a few times. The J gene is TRBJ1-5, the V gene TRBV6-5; D remains unclear. The CDR3 totals 12 residues. V was cut by 5 bases and J by 4 bases, with 6 bases left in between. CDR1 is MNHEY, CDR2 SVGAGI, per germline. Here the CDR3 reads CASSKRNQPQHF. The DNA for the CDR3 is TGTGCCAGCAGTAAGCGAAATCAGCCCCAGCATTTT.